The sequence of this T cell receptor beta chain was determined in a study of cytomegalovirus exposure and HLA in healthy donors. Sequencing was performed with immunoSEQ multiplex PCR; in TCRdb, only in-frame clones are kept and a portion is missing. The sample consists of a few hundred thousand clones, nearly 90% of them appearing once. The V end was cut by 0 bases, the J end by 1 base, with 12 bases between. Germline CDR1 reads MGHRA; CDR2 reads YSYEKL. This CDR3 has 16 amino acids. Sequencing was carried out using PBMCs. The V gene is TRBV4-1, the J gene TRBJ1-1; D might be TRBD1 (6 bases). The clonotype was recovered from a man aged 25 to 40 in good health and CMV-seronegative. The DNA of the CDR3 is TGCGCCAGCAGCCAAGATCCACAGACAGGGAACACTGAAGCTTTCTTT. It yields the protein CASSQDPQTGNTEAFF.